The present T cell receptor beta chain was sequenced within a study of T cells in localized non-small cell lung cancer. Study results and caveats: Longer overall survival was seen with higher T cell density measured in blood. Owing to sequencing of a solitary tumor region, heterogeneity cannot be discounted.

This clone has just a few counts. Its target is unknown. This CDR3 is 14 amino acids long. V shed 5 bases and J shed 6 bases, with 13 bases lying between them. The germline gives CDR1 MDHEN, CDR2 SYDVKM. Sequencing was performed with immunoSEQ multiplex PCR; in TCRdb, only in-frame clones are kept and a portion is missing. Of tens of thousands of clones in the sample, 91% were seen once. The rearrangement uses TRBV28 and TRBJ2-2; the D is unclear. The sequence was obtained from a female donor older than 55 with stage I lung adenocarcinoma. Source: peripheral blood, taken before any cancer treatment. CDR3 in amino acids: CASSLGIPAGELFF. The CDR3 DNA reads TGTGCCAGCAGTCTTGGGATCCCTGCCGGGGAGCTGTTTTTT. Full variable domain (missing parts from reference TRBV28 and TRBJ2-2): DVKVTQSSRYLVKRTGEKVFLECVQDMDHENMFWYRQDPGLGLRLIYFSYDVKMKEKGDIPEGYSVSREKKERFSLILESASTNQTSMYLCASSLGIPAGELFFGEGSRLTVL.